This passage covers 2 T cell receptor beta chains from one sample sequenced in a study of T cell responses to AZD1222 COVID-19 vaccine (dated by TCRdb to about 2021). The library was generated by the immunoSEQ multiplex PCR assay. The source is immuneACCESS, and TCRdb retained only in-frame sequences with V and J called. Part of the clones is not carried over; for the studies checked, unresolved V genes explain less than half of this, and the remainder is unexplained. The sample table contains 80,000 or so clones; only one count was recorded for about 85% of them. About 1.6% of the sample comes from the top ten. The time point label, as the study defines it: baseline before first vaccination. The sample here was peripheral blood, taken on day 0 of AZD1222 vaccination. The source is an adult in good health.

The V call is TRBV9, the J call TRBJ1-1; maybe TRBD1 (5 bases). V was cut by 0 bases and J by 1 base, with 10 bases left in between. CDR3 length: 15 residues. Germline CDR1 SGDLS, CDR2 YYNGEE. CDR3 sequence reads: CASSVGVGTNTEAFF. In DNA, the CDR3 is TGTGCCAGCAGCGTAGGGGTAGGGACGAACACTGAAGCTTTCTTT.

The gene calls are TRBV6-5 and TRBJ1-2; D uncertain. The CDR3 is 12 residues long. The V gene lost 3 bases and the J gene lost 3 bases, with 5 bases spanning the gap. The germline V gene has CDR1 MNHEY and CDR2 SVGAGI. The CDR3 sequence: CASSYEDYGYTF. The CDR3 region has the DNA TGTGCCAGCAGTTATGAGGACTATGGCTACACCTTC.